This T cell receptor beta chain comes out of a study of blood T cell repertoires in COVID-19. Study-level background: Material from acute and convalescent COVID-19 was sourced from the United States, Italy and Spain. PBMCs, B-cell-depleted T cells, or T cells provided the cDNA or gDNA that made up the material.

With V trimmed by 2 bases and J by 8 bases, 9 bases remained unmatched. The CDR3 has 15 amino acids. Germline CDR1 is KGHSH and CDR2 is LQKENI. This clone was found a few times. In the authors' methods: Counts of nucleated cells, estimated from reference gene primer amplification, were obtained. Repertoires were generated with immunoSEQ multiplex PCR, while TCRdb's copy carries only in-frame clones and drops some. D and trimming were read from the DNA, whereas the V and J calls and clone size are those reported in that table. The table has under 75,000 clones, approximately 86% seen once. The sequence derives from a man aged 50 to 59 with active COVID-19. V gene TRBV18 combines with J gene TRBJ2-1; 7 bases are a match to TRBD1. The sample taken for sequencing was peripheral blood. The CDR3 loop reads CASSPATGSSHEQFF. CDR3 DNA: TGTGCCAGCTCACCAGCGACAGGGTCCTCCCATGAGCAGTTCTTC.